Following are 9 T cell receptor beta chains from one sample sequenced in a study of graft-versus-host responses after intestinal transplantation. Some clones are missing from TCRdb's copy, which holds only in-frame ones; the method was immunoSEQ multiplex PCR. The sample shows about 15,000 clones, around 69% of them seen only once. Graft specimens yielded both intraepithelial and lamina propria lymphocytes. The sequencing used ileum tissue, collected 14 days after transplant. The receptors stem from a human patient who received an intestinal transplant, so some T cells may come from the graft donor.

The chain employs TRBV20-1 and TRBJ1-2; TRBD1 matches 7 bases. Trimming removed 5 bases from V and 6 bases from J; junction bases left unmatched: 3. The CDR3 is made up of 11 amino acids. Germline CDR1 and CDR2: DFQATT and SNEGSKA (reference sequence). The CDR3 here is CSAADRNGYTF. CDR3 coding DNA: TGCAGTGCTGCGGACAGGAATGGCTACACCTTC.

The CDR3 region is CASSVVSSGYYNEQFF. The CDR3 nucleotides read TGTGCCAGCAGCGTAGTGTCTAGCGGGTATTACAATGAGCAGTTCTTC. V is TRBV9 and J is TRBJ2-1; 8 bases align to TRBD2. CDR1 and CDR2 from the germline V gene are SGDLS and YYNGEE. This CDR3 spans 16 amino acids. The junction had 6 bases not matched to a gene; V was cut back by 0 bases and J by 4 bases.

The rearrangement links TRBV20-1 to TRBJ2-7, with TRBD2 as a possible D gene (6 bases). V was clipped by 6 bases and J by 4 bases, with 10 bases between them. Germline values: CDR1 DFQATT, CDR2 SNEGSKA (reference sequence). This CDR3 region has 11 residues. The CDR3 DNA sequence: TGCAGTGCACTAGCAGGGTACGAGCAGTACTTC. Translating it yields CSALAGYEQYF.

The CDR3 spells CASSLWVDSHDRAPGYTF. In DNA, the CDR3 is TGCGCCAGCAGCCTATGGGTGGATTCCCACGACAGGGCGCCTGGCTACACCTTC. This chain links TRBV5-1 with TRBJ1-2; TRBD1 aligns across 7 bases. In germline, CDR1 is SGHRS, CDR2 YFSETQ. The trim removed 4 bases at V and 7 bases at J, leaving 22 bases unmatched. The CDR3 has 18 amino acids.

V is TRBV7-3 and J is TRBJ2-5; D not certain. The CDR3 consists of 12 residues. In germline, CDR1 is SGHTA, CDR2 FQGTGA. Between the trimmed V and J ends, which lost 3 bases and 4 bases, there was a span of 6 bases. The CDR3 DNA follows: TGTGCCAGCAGCTTCCCGGGAGAGACCCAGTACTTC. Translated: CASSFPGETQYF.

The gene calls are TRBV18 and TRBJ2-5; TRBD1 might be the D (6 bases). The CDR3 runs 18 residues. The germline V and J ends were trimmed by 4 bases and 4 bases, with 25 bases remaining between them. Per the germline V gene, CDR1 is KGHSH and CDR2 is LQKENI. The CDR3 here is CASSHTSGYGTNIETQYF. CDR3 in DNA: TGTGCCAGCTCACATACATCCGGGTACGGGACAAACATAGAGACCCAGTACTTC.

The chain is built from TRBV6-6 and TRBJ2-1; the D call may be TRBD1 or TRBD2 (5 bases each). This CDR3 comprises 15 residues. In germline, CDR1 is MNHNY, CDR2 SVGAGI (reference sequence). Deletions cut 4 bases from V and 3 bases from J, with 13 bases between. DNA for the CDR3: TGTGCCAGCAGTTTTCCCGGGACGGACTACAATGAGCAGTTCTTC. Translating it yields CASSFPGTDYNEQFF.

This rearrangement joins TRBV2 to TRBJ1-6; 9 bases are shared with TRBD1. Looked up from germline, CDR1 is SNHLY and CDR2 is FYNNEI. Trimming cost V 7 bases and J 6 bases; bases outside gene matches: 7. The CDR3 totals 15 residues. The CDR3 DNA is TGTGCCAGCAAAGACAGGGGACAGGGTAATTCACCCCTCCACTTT. It translates to CASKDRGQGNSPLHF.

The chain couples TRBV5-1 to TRBJ1-5, with TRBD1 matching over 7 bases. CDR3 length: 15 amino acids. The trim removed 4 bases at V and 4 bases at J, leaving 8 bases unmatched. Looked up from germline, CDR1 is SGHRS and CDR2 is YFSETQ. The CDR3 nucleotides are TGCGCCAGCAGCCTCCAAGGGGGCCAAAATCAGCCCCAGCATTTT. It is translated as CASSLQGGQNQPQHF.